Below are 3 T cell receptor beta chains sequenced from a single sample in a study of Ad26.COV2.S vaccination and SARS-CoV-2 variants. Treatment defined: 15 to 20 received Ad26.COV2.S at low or high dose, single or two shots; several received placebo; per-sample allocation not given. After the first vaccine or placebo injection, samples were drawn on day 63. The protocol was immunoSEQ multiplex PCR, while the TCRdb copy is restricted to in-frame clones and leaves out a portion. Of 300,000 to 350,000 clones listed, approximately 90% are singletons. Sequencing used peripheral blood, obtained in a trial of Ad26.COV2.S vaccine versus placebo. These receptors originate from a person between 18 and 59 years old who received the Ad26.COV2.S COVID-19 vaccine or a placebo.

This sequence joins TRBV2 and TRBJ2-3; D gene unclear. This CDR3 spans 15 amino acids. The germline CDR1 and CDR2 sequences are SNHLY and FYNNEI. V lost 11 bases and J lost 0, with 18 bases in between. CDR3 protein: CAVGQWIESTDTQYF. The CDR3 region has the DNA TGTGCCGTCGGTCAGTGGATTGAAAGCACAGATACGCAGTATTTT.

In its sample, this clone was seen a few times. The chain combines TRBV9 with TRBJ1-6, with 7 bases aligning to TRBD1. The length of the CDR3 is 15 residues. Germline CDR1 and CDR2: SGDLS and YYNGEE. V shed 3 bases and J 10 bases; nucleotides not matched to a gene: 10. The CDR3 loop is CASSGGTAAYSPLHF. CDR3 DNA sequence: TGTGCCAGCAGCGGGGGGACAGCGGCATACTCACCCCTCCACTTT.

The chain has TRBV5-1 and TRBJ2-3; D call uncertain. Germline V gene sequence: CDR1 SGHRS, CDR2 YFSETQ. The V gene lost 5 bases and the J gene lost 1 base, with 11 bases spanning the gap. The CDR3 spans 14 residues. The DNA for the CDR3 is TGCGCCAGCAGTTACGGTCGGGGCACAGATACGCAGTATTTT. Residues: CASSYGRGTDTQYF. Drawing the rest from reference TRBV5-1 and TRBJ2-3, the complete variable domain is KAGVTQTPRYLIKTRGQQVTLSCSPISGHRSVSWYQQTPGQGLQFLFEYFSETQRNKGNFPGRFSGRQFSNSRSEMNVSTLELGDSALYLCASSYGRGTDTQYFGPGTRLTVL.